The 15 T cell receptor beta chains below all came from one sample that was sequenced in a study of blood T cells in healthy people across ages. Through a sample-barcoded 5' primer and a J-beta primer mix, a second PCR was run for roughly 7 to 11 cycles. TCRdb recomputed calls from the 5' RACE reads with MiXCR, one row per CDR3 protein. The table lists 650,000 to 700,000 distinct CDR3 sequences, about 51% of them singletons. Sequencing was carried out using blood. Source of these receptors: a woman older than 75 in good health.

The CDR3 region has the DNA TGTGCCAGCAGAGATCCGGGGCCTATTTATGGCTACACCTTC. Its translation is CASRDPGPIYGYTF. The chain recombines TRBV6-1 with TRBJ1-2; D perhaps matches TRBD1 (5 bases). The germline V gene has CDR1 MNHNS and CDR2 SASEGT. V dropped 6 bases and J dropped 5 bases, with 16 bases sitting between them. This CDR3 has 14 residues.

This clonotype was counted at least ten times. The CDR3 protein is CAKEEINEQFF. In DNA, the CDR3 is TGTGCCAAGGAGGAAATCAATGAGCAGTTCTTC. This chain links TRBV7-9 with TRBJ2-1; maybe TRBD2 (5 bases). This CDR3 comprises 11 residues. Germline CDR1 is SEHNR and CDR2 is FQNEAQ (reference sequence). Deletions cut 10 bases from V and 6 bases from J, with 10 bases between.

This clonotype was found a few times. The V gene is TRBV7-2, the J gene TRBJ1-5; D not certain. The length of the CDR3 is 15 residues. The V gene's germline CDR1 is SGHTA and CDR2 FQGNSA. The germline V and J ends were trimmed by 3 bases and 5 bases, with 14 bases remaining between them. CDR3 DNA: TGTGCCAGCAGCTTCATACCGACGGTGGATCAGCCCCAGCATTTT. Translation gives CASSFIPTVDQPQHF.

This clonotype was detected ten times or more. The gene calls are TRBV25-1 and TRBJ2-7; TRBD2 is a possible D gene (6 bases). Trimming shortened V by 3 bases and J by 7 bases, and 10 bases separated the two germline ends. The length of the CDR3 is 12 residues. The germline V gene encodes CDR1 MGHDK and CDR2 SYGVNS. The CDR3 nucleotides are TGTGCCAGCAGTGAGGAGGGTCGAGAGCAGTACTTC. Its translation: CASSEEGREQYF.

V usage is TRBV4-2 and J usage is TRBJ2-1; 13 bases agree with TRBD2. Unmatched junction bases numbered 6, after V lost 4 bases and J lost 6 bases. This CDR3 comprises 16 residues. CDR1 LGHNA and CDR2 YNFKEQ come from the germline V gene. CDR3 in DNA: TGTGCCAGCAGCCCCGGGACTAGCGGGGTGGGCAATGAGCAGTTCTTC. Residues: CASSPGTSGVGNEQFF.

The chain carries TRBV20-1 and TRBJ2-7; 7 bases match TRBD2. CDR3 length: 13 residues. V was clipped by 3 bases and J by 3 bases; unmatched bases: 5. Germline CDR1 DFQATT, CDR2 SNEGSKA (reference sequence). CDR3 residues: CSARFLAVYEQYF. The DNA for the CDR3 is TGCAGTGCTAGGTTTCTAGCGGTCTACGAGCAGTACTTC.

With regard to this clonotype: A single base separates this from a much larger clone, so it may be a read error. J is TRBJ2-5 and V is TRBV29-1; D perhaps matches TRBD1 (6 bases). The CDR3 is 13 amino acids. Trimming removed 8 bases at V and 5 bases at J, with 18 bases between. Per the germline V gene, CDR1 is SQVTM and CDR2 is ANQGSEA. CDR3 loop: CSSGDITHETQYF. The CDR3 nucleotides are TGCAGCTCCGGGGACATAACTCATGAGACCCAGTACTTC. The variable domain in full, with the rest retrieved from reference TRBV29-1 and TRBJ2-5, is SAVISQKPSRDICQRGTSLTIQCQVDSQVTMMFWYRQQPGQSLTLIATANQGSEATYESGFVIDKFPISRPNLTFSTLTVSNMSPEDSSIYLCSSGDITHETQYFGPGTRLLVL.

The sample holds many counts of this clonotype. CDR3 DNA: TGTGCCAGCAGTCGAGGGGAGACCAAAAACATTCAGTACTTC. It yields the protein CASSRGETKNIQYF. The V call is TRBV6-5, the J call TRBJ2-4; D is tentatively TRBD1 or TRBD2 (5 bases each). V lost 5 bases to trimming and J lost 2 bases, with 10 bases between them. From germline, CDR1 is MNHEY and CDR2 SVGAGI. This CDR3 contains 14 residues.

CDR3 DNA sequence: TGCAGCGTCCTCAGACTGGACACTGAAGCTTTCTTT. Translated, it gives CSVLRLDTEAFF. V is TRBV29-1 and J is TRBJ1-1; D is unresolved. Germline CDR1 SQVTM, CDR2 ANQGSEA. Trimming removed 6 bases from V and 3 bases from J, with 11 bases in between. This CDR3 is built from 12 residues.

On this clonotype itself: Being one base from a much bigger clone, this may be a read error. The chain has TRBV10-1 and TRBJ2-5, with 8 nucleotides matching TRBD2. Trimming took 5 bases from V and 11 from J; bases not matched to a gene: 16. The CDR3 consists of 15 residues. From germline, CDR1 is WNHNN and CDR2 SYGVQD (reference sequence). This CDR3 reads CASSTSSGPNNEQYF. The CDR3 DNA is TGCGCCAGCAGTACTTCTAGCGGGCCCAACAATGAGCAGTACTTC.

This clonotype has just a few counts. V and J are TRBV7-2 and TRBJ1-1; D may be TRBD1 (5 bases). The CDR3 has 14 amino acids. Trimming took 6 bases from V and 5 from J, leaving 16 bases between them. From germline, CDR1 is SGHTA and CDR2 FQGNSA. As DNA, the CDR3 is TGTGCCAGCAGTGCAGGGTGGGATAGAACTGAAGCTTTCTTT. This sequence encodes CASSAGWDRTEAFF.

Comments on this clonotype: An end of the junction differs from the germline gene, which may be a read error. The chain links TRBV20-1 to TRBJ1-5; D remains ambiguous. This CDR3 comprises 15 residues. In germline, CDR1 is DFQATT, CDR2 SNEGSKA (reference sequence). The CDR3 loop is CSATQWGYSDQPQHF. CDR3 coding DNA: TGCAGTGCTACTCAGTGGGGATATAGCGATCAGCCCCAGCATTTT.

V and J are TRBV27 and TRBJ2-7; no clear D gene. Per the germline V gene, CDR1 is MNHEY and CDR2 is SMNVEV (reference sequence). Trimming removed 3 bases from V and 7 bases from J, with 16 bases in between. The CDR3 sequence is 14 residues long. CDR3 DNA sequence: TGTGCCAGCAGTTTTTTGCCCACCCCGAATGAGCAGTACTTC. It translates to CASSFLPTPNEQYF.

On this clonotype itself: Compared with germline, one end of the junction differs, possibly owing to a read error. The chain carries TRBV7-3 and TRBJ2-1; possible D gene TRBD1, 6 bases. Germline V gives CDR1 SGHTA, CDR2 FQGTGA. The CDR3 sequence is 14 residues long. Written as DNA, the CDR3 is TGTGCCAGCAGCTATAACAGGGTTTACAATAAGCAGTTCTTC. It translates to CASSYNRVYNKQFF.

This clonotype was found a few times. CDR3 sequence (DNA): TGTGCCAGCGATCGTCGGGGCAGGGATAACACTGAAGCTTTCTTT. Translation: CASDRRGRDNTEAFF. The chain combines TRBV4-2 with TRBJ1-1, with a weak D call TRBD1 (5 bases). This CDR3 has 15 residues. From germline, CDR1 is LGHNA and CDR2 YNFKEQ. V gave up 8 bases and J gave up 2 bases, with 18 bases separating them.